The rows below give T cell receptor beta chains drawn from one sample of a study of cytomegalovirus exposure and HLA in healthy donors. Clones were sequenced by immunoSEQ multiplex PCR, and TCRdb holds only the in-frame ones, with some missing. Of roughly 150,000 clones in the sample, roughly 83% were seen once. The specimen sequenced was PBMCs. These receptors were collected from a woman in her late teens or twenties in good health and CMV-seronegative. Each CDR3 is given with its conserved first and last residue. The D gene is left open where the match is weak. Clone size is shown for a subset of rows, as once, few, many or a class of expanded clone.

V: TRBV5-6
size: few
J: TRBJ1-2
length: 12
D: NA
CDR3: CASSFRGQGYTF
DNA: TGTGCCAGCAGCTTCAGGGGTCAGGGCTACACCTTC

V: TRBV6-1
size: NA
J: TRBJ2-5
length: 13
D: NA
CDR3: CASIPGTSGTQYF
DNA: TGTGCCAGCATCCCGGGAACATCCGGGACCCAGTACTTC

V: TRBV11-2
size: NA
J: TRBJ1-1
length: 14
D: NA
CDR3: CASSFGQGNTEAFF
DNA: TGTGCCAGCAGCTTCGGGCAGGGAAACACTGAAGCTTTCTTT

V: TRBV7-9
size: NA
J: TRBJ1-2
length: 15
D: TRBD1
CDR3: CSSSWGRDRNYGYTF
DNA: TGTTCCAGCAGCTGGGGACGGGACAGGAACTATGGCTACACCTTC

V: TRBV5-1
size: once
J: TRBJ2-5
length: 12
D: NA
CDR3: CASSPGQETQYF
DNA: TGCGCCAGCAGCCCAGGTCAAGAGACCCAGTACTTC

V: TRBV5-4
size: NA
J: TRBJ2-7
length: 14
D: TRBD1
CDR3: CASSPRDRVHEQYF
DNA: TGTGCCAGCAGCCCTAGGGACAGGGTCCACGAGCAGTACTTC

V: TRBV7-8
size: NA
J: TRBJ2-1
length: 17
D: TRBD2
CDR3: CASSLALAGGTYNEQFF
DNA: TGTGCCAGCAGCTTAGCATTAGCGGGGGGAACCTACAATGAGCAGTTCTTC

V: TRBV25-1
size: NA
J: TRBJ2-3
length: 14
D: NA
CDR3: CASSRGTATDTQYF
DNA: TGTGCCAGCAGTCGCGGGACAGCCACAGATACGCAGTATTTT

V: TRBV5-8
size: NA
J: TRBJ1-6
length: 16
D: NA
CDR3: CASSLGSPVSNSPLHF
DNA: TGTGCCAGCAGCTTGGGGTCGCCCGTTAGTAATTCACCCCTCCACTTT

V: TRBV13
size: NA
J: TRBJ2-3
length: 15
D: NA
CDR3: CASSLAGSPQDTQYF
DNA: TGTGCCAGCAGCTTAGCGGGTTCGCCCCAAGATACGCAGTATTTT

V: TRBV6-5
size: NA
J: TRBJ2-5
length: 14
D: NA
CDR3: CASSYYSSGETQYF
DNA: TGTGCCAGCAGTTACTACAGCAGCGGAGAGACCCAGTACTTC

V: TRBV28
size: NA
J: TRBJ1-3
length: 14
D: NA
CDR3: CASSRGGSGNTIYF
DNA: TGTGCCAGCAGTAGGGGAGGGTCTGGAAACACCATATATTTT

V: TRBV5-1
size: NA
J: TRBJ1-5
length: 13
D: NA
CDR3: CASSSTTNQPQHF
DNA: TGCGCCAGCAGCTCCACAACCAATCAGCCCCAGCATTTT

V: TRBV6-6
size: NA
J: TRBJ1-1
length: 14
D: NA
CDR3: CASTYSQGFWGAFF
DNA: TGTGCCAGCACTTATTCGCAGGGTTTTTGGGGAGCTTTCTTT

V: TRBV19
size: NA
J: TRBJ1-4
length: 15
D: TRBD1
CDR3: CASLDRGSGKEKLFF
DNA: TGTGCCAGTCTCGACAGGGGATCGGGAAAAGAAAAACTGTTTTTT

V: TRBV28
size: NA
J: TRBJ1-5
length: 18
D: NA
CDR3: CASTSWGRGPTGRQPQHF
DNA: TGTGCCAGCACTTCTTGGGGCAGGGGCCCTACCGGTCGGCAGCCCCAGCATTTT

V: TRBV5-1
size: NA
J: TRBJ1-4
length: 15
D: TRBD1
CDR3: CASTSQGQGNEKLFF
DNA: TGCGCCAGCACCTCTCAGGGACAGGGAAATGAAAAACTGTTTTTT

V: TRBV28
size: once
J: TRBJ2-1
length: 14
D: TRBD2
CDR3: CASSPSGVYNEQFF
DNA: TGTGCCAGCAGTCCAAGCGGGGTTTACAATGAGCAGTTCTTC

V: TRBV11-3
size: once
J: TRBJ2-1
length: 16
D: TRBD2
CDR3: CASGAGDLSSYNEQFF
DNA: TGTGCCAGCGGAGCGGGGGACTTGAGCTCCTACAATGAGCAGTTCTTC

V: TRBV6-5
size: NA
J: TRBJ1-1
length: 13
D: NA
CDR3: CASSYMGGTEAFF
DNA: TGTGCCAGCAGTTACATGGGGGGAACTGAAGCTTTCTTT

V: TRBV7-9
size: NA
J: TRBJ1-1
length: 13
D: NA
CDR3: CASSFPGRAEAFF
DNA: TGTGCCAGCAGCTTCCCAGGGAGGGCTGAAGCTTTCTTT

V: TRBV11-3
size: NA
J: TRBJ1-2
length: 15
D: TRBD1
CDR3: CASSSSTTGSGGYTF
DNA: TGTGCCAGCAGCTCCTCAACGACAGGGTCCGGTGGCTACACCTTC

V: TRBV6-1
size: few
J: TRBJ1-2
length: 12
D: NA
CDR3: CASTTGAYGYTF
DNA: TGTGCCAGCACCACAGGAGCCTATGGCTACACCTTC

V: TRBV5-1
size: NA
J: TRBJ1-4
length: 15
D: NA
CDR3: CASSLAYRTNEKLFF
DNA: TGCGCCAGCAGCTTGGCCTACAGGACTAATGAAAAACTGTTTTTT

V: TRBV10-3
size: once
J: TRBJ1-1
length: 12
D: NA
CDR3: CAIGAQGQPAFF
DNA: TGTGCCATCGGAGCCCAGGGACAACCGGCTTTCTTT

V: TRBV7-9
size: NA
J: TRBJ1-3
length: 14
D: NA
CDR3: CASSLVRGRNTIYF
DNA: TGTGCCAGCAGCTTAGTCAGGGGACGAAACACCATATATTTT

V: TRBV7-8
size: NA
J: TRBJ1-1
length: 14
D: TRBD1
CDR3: CASSQDRGVDEAFF
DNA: TGTGCCAGCAGCCAAGACAGGGGGGTTGATGAAGCTTTCTTT

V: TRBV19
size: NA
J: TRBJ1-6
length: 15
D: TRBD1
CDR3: CASSVGTGRNSPLHF
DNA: TGTGCCAGTAGTGTCGGGACAGGGCGAAATTCACCCCTCCACTTT

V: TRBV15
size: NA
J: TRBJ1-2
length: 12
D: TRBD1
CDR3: CATPGQGYGYTF
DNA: TGTGCCACCCCTGGACAGGGCTATGGCTACACCTTC